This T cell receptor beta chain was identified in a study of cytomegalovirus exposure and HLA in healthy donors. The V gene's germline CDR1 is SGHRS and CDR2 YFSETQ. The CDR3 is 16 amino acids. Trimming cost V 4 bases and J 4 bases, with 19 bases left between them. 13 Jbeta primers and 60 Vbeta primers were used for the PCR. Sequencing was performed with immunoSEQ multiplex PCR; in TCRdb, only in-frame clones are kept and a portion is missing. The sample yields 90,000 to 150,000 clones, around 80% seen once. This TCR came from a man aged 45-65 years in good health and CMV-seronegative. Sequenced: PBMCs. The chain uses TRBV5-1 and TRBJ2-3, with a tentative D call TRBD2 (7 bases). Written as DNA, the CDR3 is TGCGCCAGCAGCCGACTAGCTTCTAAGGGGGCAGATACGCAGTATTTT. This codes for CASSRLASKGADTQYF.